This T cell receptor beta chain is from a study of shared clonotypes between healthy human individuals. Libraries were prepared by immunoSEQ multiplex PCR; TCRdb keeps only in-frame clonotypes and omits some of them. The profile shows roughly 500,000 clones, 90% to 96% of them singletons. Overall study results and limits: It was observed that 5% to 6.5% of naive CD4 clonotypes were shared across four donors.

Trimming took 0 bases from V and 5 from J, leaving 11 bases between them. CDR1 is LNHDA and CDR2 is SQIVND in the germline V gene (reference sequence). This CDR3 is 14 amino acids long. Note on this clone: What it binds is unknown.

Material: naive CD4+ T cells sorted from blood. The subset here: CD45RA+ positively selected. This sequence was found in a woman aged 30 to 39 in good health. The V gene is TRBV19, the J gene TRBJ2-7; unclear D gene. The CDR3 here is CASSIDRVGDEQYF. DNA of the CDR3: TGTGCCAGTAGTATAGATAGGGTCGGCGACGAGCAGTACTTC.